A selection of T cell receptor beta chains follows, all from one sample in a study of cytomegalovirus exposure and HLA in healthy donors. The protocol was immunoSEQ multiplex PCR, while the TCRdb copy is restricted to in-frame clones and leaves out a portion. Altogether some 80,000 clones are present, about 96% being singletons, with the ten largest covering about 1.3%. The specimen sequenced was PBMCs. The source of these receptors is a woman between 18 and 29 years old in good health and CMV-seronegative. Each CDR3 is given with its conserved first and last residue. The order of the fields is clone size, J gene, D gene, V gene, CDR3 DNA, CDR3 protein. The D gene is left open where the match is weak. A row's size may be missing; if present it is once, few, many or a size class.

clone_size: -
j_call: TRBJ2-3
d_call: -
v_call: TRBV1
cdr3_nt: TGCACCCATCTAGGCTACTTCTACACAGATACGCAGTATTTT
cdr3_aa: CTHLGYFYTDTQYF

clone_size: -
j_call: TRBJ2-1
d_call: -
v_call: TRBV5-4
cdr3_nt: TGTGCCAGCAGCTTTTATGGGGCGTGGGGGGATGAGCAGTTCTTC
cdr3_aa: CASSFYGAWGDEQFF

clone_size: -
j_call: TRBJ2-3
d_call: TRBD2
v_call: TRBV10-1
cdr3_nt: TGCGCCAGCGGAGGCCTACTAGCGGGGCACACAGATACGCAGTATTTT
cdr3_aa: CASGGLLAGHTDTQYF

clone_size: -
j_call: TRBJ2-7
d_call: TRBD1
v_call: TRBV27
cdr3_nt: TGTGCCAGCAGTTTATATGCCCAGGGGGACGAGCAGTACTTC
cdr3_aa: CASSLYAQGDEQYF

clone_size: -
j_call: TRBJ2-1
d_call: TRBD2
v_call: TRBV15
cdr3_nt: TGTGCCACCAGCACAGGACTAGCGGTGTACAATGAGCAGTTCTTC
cdr3_aa: CATSTGLAVYNEQFF

clone_size: -
j_call: TRBJ1-2
d_call: -
v_call: TRBV18
cdr3_nt: TGTGCCAGCGCAGCTAACTATGGCTACACCTTC
cdr3_aa: CASAANYGYTF

clone_size: -
j_call: TRBJ1-5
d_call: -
v_call: TRBV27
cdr3_nt: TGTGCCAGCAGTTTATCGGGGACATCTAGCAATCAGCCCCAGCATTTT
cdr3_aa: CASSLSGTSSNQPQHF

clone_size: -
j_call: TRBJ2-7
d_call: TRBD1
v_call: TRBV5-4
cdr3_nt: TGTGCCAGCAGCTTGGAGGACAGGGGCCACGAGCAGTACTTC
cdr3_aa: CASSLEDRGHEQYF

clone_size: -
j_call: TRBJ1-1
d_call: -
v_call: TRBV7-2
cdr3_nt: TGTGCCAGCAGCTCGGCGGGGGGCCTGAACACTGAAGCTTTCTTT
cdr3_aa: CASSSAGGLNTEAFF

clone_size: -
j_call: TRBJ2-3
d_call: -
v_call: TRBV11-2
cdr3_nt: TGTGCCAGCGAACAGGCCCCGCGGATGGGAGATACGCAGTATTTT
cdr3_aa: CASEQAPRMGDTQYF

clone_size: -
j_call: TRBJ2-2
d_call: -
v_call: TRBV18
cdr3_nt: TGTGCCAGCTCACCAGGTCTAGGAAGCCCTAACACCGGGGAGCTGTTTTTT
cdr3_aa: CASSPGLGSPNTGELFF

clone_size: -
j_call: TRBJ2-7
d_call: -
v_call: TRBV5-1
cdr3_nt: TGCGCCAGCGCTGATCCCCAGGGGTCCTACGAGCAGTACTTC
cdr3_aa: CASADPQGSYEQYF

clone_size: -
j_call: TRBJ2-7
d_call: TRBD2
v_call: TRBV7-2
cdr3_nt: TGTGCCAGCAGCTTAACTAGCGGCTCCTACGAGCAGTACTTC
cdr3_aa: CASSLTSGSYEQYF

clone_size: once
j_call: TRBJ1-5
d_call: -
v_call: TRBV19
cdr3_nt: TGTGCCAGTAGTATTTCCGGGAATCAGCCCCAGCATTTT
cdr3_aa: CASSISGNQPQHF

clone_size: few
j_call: TRBJ2-5
d_call: TRBD2
v_call: TRBV29-1
cdr3_nt: TGCAGCGTAGGAGGGACTAGCGGGAGGGAGAGGGAGACCCAGTACTTC
cdr3_aa: CSVGGTSGRERETQYF

clone_size: -
j_call: TRBJ2-7
d_call: TRBD1
v_call: TRBV18
cdr3_nt: TGTGCCAGCTCACCGGGACAGGGGGCCTACGAGCAGTACTTC
cdr3_aa: CASSPGQGAYEQYF

clone_size: -
j_call: TRBJ1-2
d_call: TRBD1
v_call: TRBV11-2
cdr3_nt: TGTGCCAGCAGCCATATGGACAGGGTTGATGGCTACACCTTC
cdr3_aa: CASSHMDRVDGYTF

clone_size: -
j_call: TRBJ1-1
d_call: -
v_call: TRBV6-5
cdr3_nt: TGTGCCAGCAGTTACGGAGCAGCCATGAACACTGAAGCTTTCTTT
cdr3_aa: CASSYGAAMNTEAFF

clone_size: -
j_call: TRBJ1-2
d_call: -
v_call: TRBV6-1
cdr3_nt: TGTGCCAGCAGTGATCAGGGATACGGCTACACCTTC
cdr3_aa: CASSDQGYGYTF

clone_size: -
j_call: TRBJ1-2
d_call: -
v_call: TRBV19
cdr3_nt: TGTGCCAGTAGTACGGACTTCGGGGGCTACACCTTC
cdr3_aa: CASSTDFGGYTF

clone_size: -
j_call: TRBJ1-1
d_call: TRBD1
v_call: TRBV4-1
cdr3_nt: TGCGCCAGCAGCCAAGCCTTTATCCGGGACAGGTTGAGTTCGGGCACTGAAGCTTTCTTT
cdr3_aa: CASSQAFIRDRLSSGTEAFF

clone_size: -
j_call: TRBJ2-5
d_call: -
v_call: TRBV5-1
cdr3_nt: TGCGCCAGCAGCAGTGGGAGTCAAGAGACCCAGTACTTC
cdr3_aa: CASSSGSQETQYF

clone_size: -
j_call: TRBJ2-7
d_call: -
v_call: TRBV7-6
cdr3_nt: TGTGCCAGCAGCTTAGGAGCGGGCGGTTCCTACGAGCAGTACTTC
cdr3_aa: CASSLGAGGSYEQYF

clone_size: -
j_call: TRBJ2-1
d_call: TRBD2
v_call: TRBV6-6
cdr3_nt: TGTGCCAGCAGCAAGCATATAGCGGGAGACAATGAGCAGTTCTTC
cdr3_aa: CASSKHIAGDNEQFF

clone_size: -
j_call: TRBJ2-7
d_call: TRBD2
v_call: TRBV27
cdr3_nt: TGTGCCAGCAGTTTATTTTTGAGGCCGCGCCCTGGCGCGGGAGGGGGCTCCTACGAGCAGTACTTC
cdr3_aa: CASSLFLRPRPGAGGGSYEQYF

clone_size: once
j_call: TRBJ2-1
d_call: TRBD2
v_call: TRBV5-6
cdr3_nt: TGTGCCAGCAGCTCCGGGACTAGCGGGCACAATGAGCAGTTCTTC
cdr3_aa: CASSSGTSGHNEQFF

clone_size: -
j_call: TRBJ2-7
d_call: -
v_call: TRBV6-6
cdr3_nt: TGTGCCAGCAGTTACGCCGACAGTAGGGGATACGAGCAGTACTTC
cdr3_aa: CASSYADSRGYEQYF

clone_size: -
j_call: TRBJ2-7
d_call: TRBD1
v_call: TRBV6-1
cdr3_nt: TGTGCCAGCAGTGAAATCGGGACAGGGTCCTACGAGCAGTACTTC
cdr3_aa: CASSEIGTGSYEQYF